Below, 27 T cell receptor beta chains from the same sample are listed, as sequenced in a study of CD8 T cells in Susac syndrome. Reverse transcription of roughly 0.5 to 1 ug RNA was carried out with random hexamers. TCRdb re-called the immunoSEQ multiplex PCR reads with MiXCR, one entry per CDR3 protein. The table lists about 200,000 distinct CDR3 sequences, 95% of them singletons, with about 0.094% in the top ten. The specimen was CD4+ T cells from PBMCs. The receptors here all came from a human donor in good health.

The chain carries TRBV20-1 and TRBJ2-5; 13 positions match TRBD2. The trim removed 6 bases at V and 0 bases at J, leaving 4 bases unmatched. Looked up from germline, CDR1 is DFQATT and CDR2 is SNEGSKA (reference sequence). The CDR3 consists of 15 residues. CDR3 protein: CSAGTSGTYQETQYF. The CDR3 nucleotides are TGCAGTGCAGGGACTAGCGGGACGTACCAAGAGACCCAGTACTTC.

This chain links TRBV12-3 or TRBV12-4 with TRBJ1-3, with D perhaps TRBD1 (5 bases). CDR3 length: 13 amino acids. Trimming took off 8 bases at V and 4 bases at J, with 12 bases between the two ends. As DNA, the CDR3 is TGTGCCAGCCCCCAGGGAGAAGGAAACACCATATATTTT. Its protein product is CASPQGEGNTIYF.

The chain carries TRBV6-1 and TRBJ2-7; tentative D call: TRBD2 (5 bases). Germline V gene sequence: CDR1 MNHNS, CDR2 SASEGT. This CDR3 comprises 12 residues. V was pared by 4 bases and J by 6 bases, with 10 bases between. CDR3 loop: CASSAEVGEQYV. In DNA form, the CDR3 reads TGTGCCAGCAGTGCGGAGGTGGGCGAGCAGTACGTC.

The CDR3 nucleotides read TGCGCCAGCAGCCAAGCGGACAGTCAGAGGAGGACCTACGAGCAGTACGTC. Encoded protein: CASSQADSQRRTYEQYV. The J gene is TRBJ2-7, the V gene TRBV4-1, with a tentative D call TRBD1 (6 bases). Germline V gene lookup returns CDR1 MGHRA and CDR2 YSYEKL. The CDR3 extends over 17 amino acids. V shed 1 base and J shed 2 bases, with 18 bases lying between them.

V usage is TRBV29-1 and J usage is TRBJ2-2; D is unresolved. The CDR3 has 13 amino acids. Germline assignment: CDR1 SQVTM and CDR2 ANQGSEA. Trimming took off 7 bases at V and 1 base at J, with 10 bases between the two ends. The CDR3 protein is CSAGSGNTGELFF. DNA for the CDR3: TGCAGCGCCGGGTCGGGGAACACCGGGGAGCTGTTTTTT.

The chain couples TRBV29-1 to TRBJ2-1, with a possible D match to TRBD2 (5 bases). CDR1 is SQVTM, CDR2 ANQGSEA, per germline. The CDR3 runs 15 residues. Trimming left V 3 bases short and J 0 bases short, with 12 bases between. CDR3 residues: CSVDLGAVSYNEQFF. CDR3 bases: TGCAGCGTTGATTTGGGAGCGGTCTCCTACAATGAGCAGTTCTTC.

CDR3 DNA: TGTGCCAGCAGCTCGGGACAGGGTACCGCTGGCTACACCTTC. The encoded protein is CASSSGQGTAGYTF. The V gene is TRBV7-2, the J gene TRBJ1-2; TRBD1 agrees at 9 bases. Unmatched junction bases numbered 7, after V lost 4 bases and J lost 7 bases. The CDR3 extends over 14 amino acids. From germline, CDR1 is SGHTA and CDR2 FQGNSA.

This chain uses TRBV12-3 or TRBV12-4 with TRBJ1-5, with 7 positions matching TRBD1. Losses at the gene ends were 6 bases for V and 5 bases for J; bases not matched to a gene: 4. This CDR3 comprises 13 residues. The CDR3 sequence: CASSYDRDQPQHF. CDR3 sequence (DNA): TGTGCCAGCAGCTATGACAGGGATCAGCCCCAGCATTTT.

The chain uses TRBV5-6 and TRBJ2-2; possibly TRBD2 for D (7 bases). Germline V lookup: CDR1 SGHDT, CDR2 YYEEEE. V was pared by 4 bases and J by 1 base, with 14 bases between. CDR3 length: 16 residues. Written as DNA, the CDR3 is TGTGCCAGCAGCCCCCACGGGGGGCGGAACACCGGGGAGCTGTTTTTT. Its translation: CASSPHGGRNTGELFF.

This chain links TRBV30 with TRBJ1-1; D may be TRBD1 (5 bases). The CDR3 covers 13 residues. The germline CDR1 and CDR2 sequences are GTSNPN and SVGIG (reference sequence). V shed 2 bases and J shed 10 bases, with 17 bases lying between them. CDR3: CAWSRRDSEGAFF. Written as DNA, the CDR3 is TGTGCCTGGAGTCGCAGGGACTCGGAGGGAGCTTTCTTT.

The sample holds one count of this clonotype. The chain carries TRBV30 and TRBJ2-5, with D possibly TRBD1 on 5 matching bases. The ends were cut back, 1 base at V and 5 bases at J, with 14 bases in the middle. Germline V gene data show CDR1 as GTSNPN and CDR2 as SVGIG (reference sequence). The CDR3 runs 14 residues. The CDR3 nucleotides read TGTGCCTGGAGTGATTTGGGGCTTACGGAGACCCAGTACTTC. Amino acid sequence: CAWSDLGLTETQYF.

The rearrangement links TRBV9 to TRBJ1-5; 7 nucleotides line up with TRBD1. The CDR3 totals 13 residues. With 7 bases clipped from V and 4 bases from J, the junction kept 5 bases outside the gene matches. Germline CDR1 reads SGDLS; CDR2 reads YYNGEE. CDR3 sequence (DNA): TGTGCCAGCTCACAGGGGCTGAATCAGCCCCAGCATTTT. It encodes CASSQGLNQPQHF. Full variable domain (missing parts from reference TRBV9 and TRBJ1-5): DSGVTQTPKHLITATGQRVTLRCSPRSGDLSVYWYQQSLDQGLQFLIQYYNGEERAKGNILERFSAQQFPDLHSELNLSSLELGDSALYFCASSQGLNQPQHFGDGTRLSIL.

The chain has TRBV6-5 and TRBJ2-3, with D perhaps matching TRBD2 (5 bases). Trimming shortened V by 0 bases and J by 6 bases, and 7 bases separated the two germline ends. Germline loops: CDR1 MNHEY, CDR2 SVGAGI. The CDR3 consists of 13 residues. CDR3 region: CASSYSAEDTQYF. The DNA for the CDR3 is TGTGCCAGCAGTTACTCAGCGGAGGATACGCAGTATTTT.

This clonotype was counted a single time. The rearrangement joins TRBV20-1 to TRBJ1-1; 8 bases match TRBD1. The ends lost 6 bases at V and 1 base at J; junction bases unmatched: 7. This CDR3 is built from 14 residues. CDR1 is DFQATT and CDR2 is SNEGSKA in the germline V gene (reference sequence). CDR3 nucleotides: TGCAGTGCGCCGAACCAGGGGGCGAACACTGAAGCTTTCTTT. This gives the protein CSAPNQGANTEAFF.

The chain employs TRBV20-1 and TRBJ2-1; TRBD1 matches 12 bases. Germline-derived CDR1 and CDR2 are DFQATT and SNEGSKA (reference sequence). V lost 3 bases and J lost 5; bases outside the gene matches: 2. The CDR3 has 14 residues. CDR3 in DNA: TGCAGTGCTAGGGGACAGGGGGCAAACAATGAGCAGTTCTTC. Protein: CSARGQGANNEQFF.

The chain joins TRBV9 to TRBJ2-1; TRBD2 is a possible D gene (5 bases). Germline values: CDR1 SGDLS, CDR2 YYNGEE. Deletions cut 7 bases from V and 8 bases from J, with 10 bases between. This CDR3 is 11 amino acids long. Here the CDR3 DNA reads TGTGCCAGCGGGAGTGGCGATGAGCAGTTCTTC. Translated: CASGSGDEQFF.

The genes are TRBV19 and TRBJ2-1, with unresolved D. CDR3 size: 13 residues. Trimming stripped 4 bases from V and 5 bases from J, with 9 bases between. CDR1 is LNHDA and CDR2 is SQIVND in the germline V gene (reference sequence). The CDR3 nucleotides are TGTGCCAGTAGTAACCACTATGACAATGAGCAGTTCTTC. Its translation is CASSNHYDNEQFF. The full variable domain, completed using reference TRBV19 and TRBJ2-1, is DGGITQSPKYLFRKEGQNVTLSCEQNLNHDAMYWYRQDPGQGLRLIYYSQIVNDFQKGDIAEGYSVSREKKESFPLTVTSAQKNPTAFYLCASSNHYDNEQFFGPGTRLTVL.

The chain uses TRBV24-1 and TRBJ1-1; D unclear. Per the germline V gene, CDR1 is KGHDR and CDR2 is SFDVKD. The CDR3 has 14 amino acids. With 3 bases removed from V and 1 base from J, the gap between germline ends came to 8 bases. The CDR3 protein is CATSDEGKNTEAFF. The CDR3 DNA is TGTGCCACCAGTGATGAGGGAAAGAACACTGAAGCTTTCTTT.

This clonotype was seen once. CDR3 loop: CASSPYGTGANWNIQYF. The CDR3, as DNA: TGTGCCAGCAGCCCTTATGGGACAGGGGCGAATTGGAACATTCAGTACTTC. V gene TRBV3-1 combines with J gene TRBJ2-4; 10 bases match TRBD1. The germline gives CDR1 LGHDT, CDR2 YNNKEL (reference sequence). The CDR3 extends over 17 amino acids. J lost 7 bases, V lost 4 bases, and 13 bases had no gene match. The complete variable domain, with remaining parts taken from reference TRBV3-1 and TRBJ2-4, reads DTAVSQTPKYLVTQMGNDKSIKCEQNLGHDTMYWYKQDSKKFLKIMFSYNNKELIINETVPNRFSPKSPDKAHLNLHINSLELGDSAVYFCASSPYGTGANWNIQYFGAGTRLSVL.

This chain links TRBV30 with TRBJ1-2, with 9 bases matching TRBD1. The CDR3 spans 14 residues. The J segment lost 8 bases and the V segment lost 3 bases, leaving 10 bases of the junction unmatched. Looked up from germline, CDR1 is GTSNPN and CDR2 is SVGIG (reference sequence). The CDR3 DNA is TGTGCCTGGAGCCGAGGGGGACAGGGACGGGGCTACACCTTC. This gives the protein CAWSRGGQGRGYTF.

The sample holds one count of this clonotype. The chain carries TRBV2 and TRBJ2-1; the D call may be TRBD1 or TRBD2 (6 bases each). Trimming left V 5 bases short and J 8 bases short, with 13 bases between. Germline V gene lookup returns CDR1 SNHLY and CDR2 FYNNEI. There are 13 residues in the CDR3. For the CDR3, the DNA is TGTGCCAGCAGTCTCAGGGGAGGCGATGAGCAGTTCTTC. This translates into CASSLRGGDEQFF.

The count of this clonotype is one. The rearrangement uses TRBV7-3 and TRBJ2-1, with TRBD2 matching 11 bases. This CDR3 contains 15 residues. The V gene end was trimmed by 5 bases and the J gene end by 15 bases; junction bases not matched to a gene: 15. Looked up from germline, CDR1 is SGHTA and CDR2 is FQGTGA. CDR3 in DNA: TGTGCCAGCAGCCCTAATGGACCTAGCGGGAGGAGTTGGTTCTTC. Encoded protein: CASSPNGPSGRSWFF.

The count of this clonotype is one. This chain uses TRBV27 with TRBJ1-1; possible D gene TRBD1, 5 bases. The V end was cut by 5 bases, the J end by 2 bases, with 12 bases between. Germline CDR1 reads MNHEY; CDR2 reads SMNVEV (reference sequence). The CDR3 runs to 14 residues. The CDR3 sequence: CASSRPGGNTEAFF. As DNA, the CDR3 is TGTGCCAGCAGTCGCCCTGGGGGAAACACTGAAGCTTTCTTT.

The V call is TRBV20-1, the J call TRBJ1-6, with D maybe TRBD1 (6 bases). In germline, CDR1 is DFQATT, CDR2 SNEGSKA (reference sequence). Trimming pared 1 base from V and 7 bases from J, leaving 14 bases between. The CDR3 has 15 residues. CDR3 loop: CSARASDRRNSPLHF. CDR3 coding DNA: TGCAGTGCTAGAGCGTCGGACAGAAGGAATTCACCCCTCCACTTT.

The chain joins TRBV25-1 to TRBJ1-4; the D gene is possibly TRBD1 (6 bases). The V and J ends lost 3 bases and 8 bases respectively, with 19 bases between them. The germline CDR1 and CDR2 sequences are MGHDK and SYGVNS. This CDR3 spans 16 amino acids. CDR3 region: CASSDPSVGAIEKLFF. Written as DNA, the CDR3 is TGTGCCAGCAGTGATCCCAGCGTGGGGGCAATAGAAAAACTGTTTTTT.

The CDR3 sequence: CSVGLPYEQFF. CDR3 in DNA: TGCAGCGTGGGACTACCCTATGAGCAGTTCTTC. This chain links TRBV29-1 with TRBJ2-1, with TRBD2 matching 7 bases. This CDR3 region has 11 residues. V shed 6 bases and J 8 bases; nucleotides not matched to a gene: 4. Germline assignment: CDR1 SQVTM and CDR2 ANQGSEA.

This chain joins TRBV29-1 and TRBJ1-1, with D maybe TRBD1 (6 bases). The germline CDR1 and CDR2 sequences are SQVTM and ANQGSEA. V was trimmed by 3 bases and J by 0 bases, leaving 14 bases between them. CDR3 length equals 15 residues. In nucleotides, the CDR3 is TGCAGCGTTGAGGGGGCCTTCTTCATGAACACTGAAGCTTTCTTT. Protein sequence: CSVEGAFFMNTEAFF. The full variable domain, in which reference TRBV29-1 and TRBJ1-1 provide the parts outside the CDR3, is SAVISQKPSRDICQRGTSLTIQCQVDSQVTMMFWYRQQPGQSLTLIATANQGSEATYESGFVIDKFPISRPNLTFSTLTVSNMSPEDSSIYLCSVEGAFFMNTEAFFGQGTRLTVV.